This entry describes one T cell receptor (beta chain). In its sample, this clonotype was seen many times. Its binding antigen is unknown. Base-call qualities are not available, and no considerably larger clone is one nucleotide away. The entry originates in a study of T cells in Graves' hyperthyroidism and ophthalmopathy (dated by TCRdb to about 2019). Background for the entire study: Peripheral blood was collected at initial diagnosis, before any treatment. TCR V-J signatures able to tell the groups apart were searched for in a discovery cohort of some 97 patients, of whom more than 40 had Graves' ophthalmopathy and under 65 had stable Graves' hyperthyroidism. TCR Vbeta CDR3 sequencing of 130 to 150 peripheral blood samples (approximately 44 ophthalmopathy, under 80 hyperthyroidism and approximately 17 progressor patients) is reported in the paper. Thyroid tissue and blood T-cell repertoires from about six Graves' hyperthyroidism patients were also compared in the study. The roughly 90 discovery patients were divided at random into training and test sets in a 7:3 ratio. Prospective prediction of ophthalmopathy was tested in an independent validation cohort consisting of 18 hyperthyroidism patients and 15 to 17 patients who later progressed to ophthalmopathy. Following sampling, methimazole starting at 30 mg daily was given to hyperthyroidism patients, and high-dose intravenous methylprednisolone was given to ophthalmopathy patients. General findings and caveats noted by the study authors: A model built on a 13 V-J signature distinguished ophthalmopathy from stable hyperthyroidism, reaching 87.88% sensitivity and 81.08% specificity in cross-validation and 80%/75% in testing. In validation, the model predicted progression to ophthalmopathy a median of about 5.9 months before onset, with about 67% sensitivity and about 72% specificity. Most expanded thyroid clonotypes (frequency above 0.001) were also found in blood, which suggests that blood repertoires may mirror thyroid immune responses. Sample size was not statistically predetermined, and investigators were not blinded to group allocation.

A patient counted as having stable Graves' hyperthyroidism if no progression to ophthalmopathy occurred over 18 months of follow-up. Hyperthyroidism patients were newly diagnosed, had a disease duration of under 2 months, and were aged 18 to 65 years. Patients with uncontrolled infections, other autoimmune diseases, pregnancy or lactation were excluded. Diagnoses were based on clinical symptoms, serum thyroxine and TRAb, thyroid ultrasound and orbital computed tomography. PBMCs were isolated from about 9 ml of fresh peripheral blood by Ficoll-Paque density gradient centrifugation. Total RNA was extracted with Trizol reagent, and quality was checked on an Agilent 2100 Bioanalyzer. The germline V gene specifies SGHAT as CDR1 and FQNNGV as CDR2. V is pared back by 5 bases and J by 2 bases, with 12 bases lying between the germline termini. Measured from the cysteine to the phenylalanine, the CDR3 is 15 residues long. Only the CDR3 portion is preserved as DNA: 45 bases, with reading frame beginning at the first base.

TCR beta CDR3 regions were amplified from RNA transcripts. The first round of RT-PCR for the TCR CDR3 was performed with the HTBI primer set and the Qiagen OneStep RT-PCR kit. A second multiplex PCR round built the libraries, followed by size selection and purification. Paired-end sequencing of the libraries was performed with 100 bp reads on an Illumina HiSeq2000. On the study's bioinformatics: SOAPnuke was used to process the raw data, with reads discarded if the reads contained adapters or uncalled bases, had a mean Phred below 15, or lacked an exact constant-primer or identifier match. COPE v1.2.5 was used to merge the high-quality paired reads, and each unique nucleotide sequence was defined as a clonotype. Clonotypes were aligned to IMGT TRBV, TRBD and TRBJ reference segments using MiTCR v1.1. Only V-J combinations with frequency above 0.0001, covering 99.2% of repertoires, were analysed. The TCS score was defined as F50 (clonal expansion) divided by E x V (chaos), with BLOSUM62-based TCRdist calculated between CDR3 peptides within each V-J. Welch's t-statistics and random forest reduced just over 500 V-J features to roughly 13, which were used in a naive Bayes classifier (R e1071). TCRdb redid the processing of the public reads, applying fastp at Q25 and MiXCR, and retained in-frame beta chains. Every CDR3 protein is listed once, alongside the most common genes and DNA of its rows. The V and J calls and clone size are TCRdb's, not the authors'. In all, the sample holds fewer than 600,000 distinct CDR3 sequences, and roughly 15% of those were seen once. Approximately 14% of the sample comes from the top ten.

The receptor was isolated from a woman aged 35 to 49 with Graves' hyperthyroidism. The receptor chain draws on TRBV11-2 and TRBJ2-2, with the D gene not clear enough to name. The sequencing input was blood. The nucleotide sequence reads TGTGCCAGCAGCCCCCGGGCCCTTAACACCGGGGAGCTGTTTTTT. Protein translation: CASSPRALNTGELFF.